These 17 T cell receptor beta chains were all obtained from the same sample, sequenced in a study of lymphopenia after photon versus proton radiotherapy. Profiled with immunoSEQ multiplex PCR; TCRdb holds only in-frame clones, not every one. The table shows some 27,000 clones, with approximately 86% occurring only once. The sequences come from peripheral blood, collected from a patient treated with photon-based radiotherapy. Receptors were obtained from a man aged 45-65 years with gastric cancer.

This chain joins TRBV5-1 and TRBJ2-5; 9 bases map to TRBD2. The CDR3 covers 15 residues. With V trimmed by 4 bases and J by 2 bases, 6 bases remained unmatched. The germline CDR1 and CDR2 sequences are SGHRS and YFSETQ. The CDR3 DNA follows: TGCGCCAGCAGCCCGGCTAGCGGGGTTCAAGAGACCCAGTACTTC. It specifies CASSPASGVQETQYF.

The chain joins TRBV7-8 to TRBJ2-5; D is unclear. This CDR3 comprises 11 residues. Germline V gene sequence: CDR1 SGHVS, CDR2 FQNEAQ. V was trimmed by 5 bases and J by 5 bases, leaving 6 bases between them. DNA for the CDR3: TGTGCCAGCAGCGAAGGGGAGACCCAGTACTTC. Protein: CASSEGETQYF.

V gene TRBV6-5 combines with J gene TRBJ2-2; D gene ambiguous. This CDR3 is 14 amino acids long. Germline V gene data show CDR1 as MNHEY and CDR2 as SVGAGI. Trimming took 5 bases from V and 3 from J, leaving 10 bases between them. The CDR3 spells CASSIGADTGELFF. CDR3 in DNA: TGTGCCAGCAGTATCGGTGCAGACACCGGGGAGCTGTTTTTT.

This clone showed up just once. The V call is TRBV19, the J call TRBJ1-2; D may be TRBD1 (6 bases). From germline, CDR1 is LNHDA and CDR2 SQIVND (reference sequence). Trimming took 5 bases from V and 4 from J, leaving 11 bases between them. The CDR3 runs 13 residues. The CDR3 sequence: CASSSTGFYGYTF. The CDR3 DNA reads TGTGCCAGTAGTTCGACAGGTTTCTATGGCTACACCTTC.

V and J are TRBV7-3 and TRBJ2-1, with a weak D call TRBD1 (6 bases). Germline CDR1 and CDR2: SGHTA and FQGTGA. This CDR3 is built from 12 residues. The V end was cut by 5 bases, the J end by 7 bases, with 9 bases between. The CDR3 DNA reads TGTGCCAGCAGCATGGGGACAAATGAGCAGTTCTTC. Translation: CASSMGTNEQFF. The full variable domain, its missing parts supplied by reference TRBV7-3 and TRBJ2-1, is GAGVSQTPSNKVTEKGKYVELRCDPISGHTALYWYRQSLGQGPEFLIYFQGTGAADDSGLPNDRFFAVRPEGSVSTLKIQRTERGDSAVYLCASSMGTNEQFFGPGTRLTVL.

Notes on this clone: Different DNA sequences within this sample yield the same CDR3. The rearrangement links TRBV9 to TRBJ1-1; no definite D call. Trimming removed 1 base from V and 2 bases from J, with 6 bases in between. CDR3 length: 13 residues. Looked up from germline, CDR1 is SGDLS and CDR2 is YYNGEE. CDR3 bases: TGTGCCAGCAGCGTAACTGTCAACACTGAAGCTTTCTTT. Encoded protein: CASSVTVNTEAFF. Full variable domain (remainder filled in from reference TRBV9 and TRBJ1-1): DSGVTQTPKHLITATGQRVTLRCSPRSGDLSVYWYQQSLDQGLQFLIQYYNGEERAKGNILERFSAQQFPDLHSELNLSSLELGDSALYFCASSVTVNTEAFFGQGTRLTVV.

This chain uses TRBV5-4 with TRBJ2-3; 7 nucleotides agree with TRBD2. The CDR3 consists of 13 residues. Germline-derived CDR1 and CDR2 are SGHNT and YYREEE (reference sequence). Trimming cost V 5 bases and J 6 bases; bases outside gene matches: 6. DNA of the CDR3: TGTGCCAGCAGTACCGCGGGGGTTGATACGCAGTATTTT. Its translation: CASSTAGVDTQYF.

This sequence joins TRBV7-2 and TRBJ1-1; no definite D call. V lost 3 bases, J lost 3 bases, and 8 bases lay in between. The CDR3 totals 13 residues. The germline V gene encodes CDR1 SGHTA and CDR2 FQGNSA. The CDR3 DNA reads as TGTGCCAGCAGCTTTATAGCGGACACTGAAGCTTTCTTT. Protein: CASSFIADTEAFF.

The chain recombines TRBV6-1 with TRBJ2-3; D may match TRBD1 or TRBD2 (5 bases each). Germline loops: CDR1 MNHNS, CDR2 SASEGT. The length of the CDR3 is 15 residues. Trimming removed 5 bases from V and 2 bases from J, with 14 bases in between. This chain's CDR3 is CASSRSWGSTDTQYF. The DNA of the CDR3 is TGTGCCAGCAGTAGAAGCTGGGGGTCCACAGATACGCAGTATTTT.

The chain joins TRBV11-3 to TRBJ1-4, with a possible D match to TRBD1 (5 bases). This CDR3 has 13 amino acids. Deletions cut 9 bases from V and 2 bases from J, with 10 bases between. Germline V gives CDR1 SGHNT, CDR2 YENEEA. CDR3 loop: CARRGGTNEKLFF. CDR3 DNA sequence: TGTGCCAGAAGGGGAGGGACTAATGAAAAACTGTTTTTT.

This clone was detected only once. J is TRBJ2-1 and V is TRBV5-6; possible D gene TRBD2, 6 bases. V gave up 1 base and J gave up 0 bases, with 8 bases separating them. The CDR3 covers 15 residues. Germline CDR1 SGHDT, CDR2 YYEEEE. The CDR3 region has the DNA TGTGCCAGCAGCTTGCGGGGGAGCTCCTACAATGAGCAGTTCTTC. Translation gives CASSLRGSSYNEQFF.

V gene TRBV5-1 combines with J gene TRBJ1-2, with 12 nucleotides matching TRBD1. Germline assignment: CDR1 SGHRS and CDR2 YFSETQ. CDR3 length equals 17 residues. With V trimmed by 3 bases and J by 5 bases, 11 bases remained unmatched. CDR3 region: CASSSGTGGAKRYGYTF. The CDR3, as DNA: TGCGCCAGCAGCTCCGGGACAGGGGGCGCGAAGAGATATGGCTACACCTTC. The full variable domain, rest sourced from reference TRBV5-1 and TRBJ1-2, is KAGVTQTPRYLIKTRGQQVTLSCSPISGHRSVSWYQQTPGQGLQFLFEYFSETQRNKGNFPGRFSGRQFSNSRSEMNVSTLELGDSALYLCASSSGTGGAKRYGYTFGSGTRLTVV.

V is TRBV29-1 and J is TRBJ1-2; TRBD1 matches 9 bases. J gave up 6 bases and V 3 bases, and 2 bases lay outside the gene matches. This CDR3 spans 12 amino acids. CDR1 and CDR2 (germline): SQVTM, ANQGSEA. In DNA form, the CDR3 reads TGCAGCGTTGACGGACAGGGGAATGGCTACACCTTC. It specifies CSVDGQGNGYTF. Based on the CDR3 plus reference TRBV29-1 and TRBJ1-2, the full variable domain is SAVISQKPSRDICQRGTSLTIQCQVDSQVTMMFWYRQQPGQSLTLIATANQGSEATYESGFVIDKFPISRPNLTFSTLTVSNMSPEDSSIYLCSVDGQGNGYTFGSGTRLTVV.

The chain is built from TRBV6-5 and TRBJ2-2; weak D call: TRBD1 (6 bases). Trimming took 6 bases from V and 7 from J, leaving 18 bases between them. CDR3 length: 15 amino acids. Per germline, CDR1 MNHEY and CDR2 SVGAGI. The CDR3 reads CASRGQRGVGGELFF. Here the CDR3 DNA reads TGTGCCAGCAGGGGACAACGAGGGGTGGGCGGGGAGCTGTTTTTT.

As DNA, the CDR3 is TGCGCCAGCAGCTTGGCCAAGGGGGCCTCGGGTTCACCCCTCCACTTT. Amino acids: CASSLAKGASGSPLHF. The V gene is TRBV5-1, the J gene TRBJ1-6; 7 bases match TRBD1. Germline loops: CDR1 SGHRS, CDR2 YFSETQ. Trimming removed 0 bases from V and 9 bases from J; junction bases left unmatched: 9. CDR3 size: 16 residues.

V usage is TRBV19 and J usage is TRBJ1-1; D call uncertain. Per germline, CDR1 LNHDA and CDR2 SQIVND (reference sequence). V lost 2 bases, J lost 4 bases, and 11 bases lay in between. This CDR3 has 14 amino acids. The CDR3 loop is CASSIQVGRTEAFF. CDR3 nucleotide sequence: TGTGCCAGTAGTATACAAGTAGGTCGCACTGAAGCTTTCTTT. The whole variable domain, filled in from reference TRBV19 and TRBJ1-1, reads DGGITQSPKYLFRKEGQNVTLSCEQNLNHDAMYWYRQDPGQGLRLIYYSQIVNDFQKGDIAEGYSVSREKKESFPLTVTSAQKNPTAFYLCASSIQVGRTEAFFGQGTRLTVV.

The rearrangement joins TRBV19 to TRBJ1-2; TRBD1 matches at 9 bases. Germline values: CDR1 LNHDA, CDR2 SQIVND (reference sequence). The CDR3 loop spans 15 amino acids. Trimming at V came to 4 bases and at J to 5 bases, leaving 8 bases not matched to a gene. The CDR3 DNA follows: TGTGCCAGTAGTAGGACTACAGGGGGCGCATATGGCTACACCTTC. Residues: CASSRTTGGAYGYTF.